This TCR beta chain was identified during a study of blood T cell repertoires in COVID-19. In the original analysis: The authors estimated nucleated cell counts from reference gene primer amplification. The assay was immunoSEQ multiplex PCR, and TCRdb's table has in-frame clones only and misses some. V and J calls and clone size are as listed in that table; D and trimming were resolved from the DNA. The table has about 45,000 clones, 70% to 85% seen once. Germline V gives CDR1 MGHDK, CDR2 SYGVNS. The ends were cut back, 5 bases at V and 2 bases at J, with 14 bases in the middle. The CDR3 sequence is 15 residues long.

The clonotype comes from an elderly woman with acute or convalescent COVID-19. This sequence joins TRBV25-1 and TRBJ2-3; weak D call: TRBD2 (5 bases). Sequencing used peripheral blood. The CDR3 DNA sequence: TGTGCCAGCAGTCTGCGCGGACGGGACACAGATACGCAGTATTTT. Its protein is CASSLRGRDTDTQYF.